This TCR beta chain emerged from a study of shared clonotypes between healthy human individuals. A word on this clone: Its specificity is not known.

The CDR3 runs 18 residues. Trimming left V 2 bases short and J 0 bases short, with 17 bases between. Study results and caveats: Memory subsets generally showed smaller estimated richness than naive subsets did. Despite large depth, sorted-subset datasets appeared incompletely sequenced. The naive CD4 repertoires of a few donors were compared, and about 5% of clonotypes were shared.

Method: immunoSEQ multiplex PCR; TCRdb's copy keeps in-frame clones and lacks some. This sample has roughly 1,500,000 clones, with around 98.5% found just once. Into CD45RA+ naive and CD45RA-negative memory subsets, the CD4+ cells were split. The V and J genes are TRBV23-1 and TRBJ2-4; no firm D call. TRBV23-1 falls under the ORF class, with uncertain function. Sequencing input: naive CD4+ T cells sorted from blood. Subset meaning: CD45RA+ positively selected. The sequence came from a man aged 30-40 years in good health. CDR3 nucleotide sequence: TGCGCCAGCAGTCAAAGGTCAGGAACCAATTTAGCCAAAAACATTCAGTACTTC. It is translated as CASSQRSGTNLAKNIQYF.